The clone carrying this T cell receptor beta chain was recorded at least ten times. Authors of the study amplified TCR beta CDR3 regions from RNA transcripts. With the HTBI primer set, the TCR CDR3 went through a first round of RT-PCR. TCRdb redid the calling of the multiplex PCR reads with MiXCR, one entry per CDR3 protein. The repertoire holds about 420,000 distinct CDR3 sequences, with approximately 14% as singletons. This sample is drawn from a study of T cells in Graves' hyperthyroidism and ophthalmopathy. Overall study context: Peripheral blood specimens were obtained at initial diagnosis, prior to any treatment.

From germline, CDR1 is SNHLY and CDR2 FYNNEI. The V end lost 7 bases, the J end lost 3 bases, and 15 bases lay between the germline ends. The CDR3 contains 14 residues. What was sequenced was blood. This receptor was identified in a young woman with Graves' hyperthyroidism. The chain has TRBV2 and TRBJ2-5; possibly TRBD1 or TRBD2 for D (5 bases each). This CDR3 is CASNPGRREETQYF. CDR3 nucleotides: TGTGCCAGCAATCCGGGGCGGCGTGAAGAGACCCAGTACTTC.